The clone carrying this T cell receptor beta chain was counted between two and nine times. Its target is not known. The sample originates from a study of response to subunit inactivated influenza vaccine. Whole-study results and caveats: T cells newly recruited by each seasonal influenza vaccination are few, the authors suggested.

TCRdb processed the RT-PCR reads anew with MiXCR; each CDR3 protein has one entry. The repertoire holds 450,000 to 600,000 distinct CDR3 sequences, with 16% as singletons. Per germline, CDR1 DFQATT and CDR2 SNEGSKA (reference sequence). The CDR3 runs 15 residues. J was trimmed by 0 bases and V by 4 bases; bases with no gene match: 6. The TCR was taken from a man aged 50-75 years who received an inactivated influenza vaccine. The V gene is TRBV20-1, the J gene TRBJ2-1; TRBD2 matches 7 bases. The sample consisted of CD4+ T cells sorted from PBMCs, taken around 25 months after vaccination. The chain's CDR3 is CSAKGLLSSYNEQFF. In DNA, the CDR3 is TGCAGTGCTAAGGGACTACTGAGCTCCTACAATGAGCAGTTCTTC.